Below are 12 T cell receptor beta chains sequenced from a single sample in a study of blood T cell repertoires in COVID-19. Assay used: immunoSEQ multiplex PCR; TCRdb lists only in-frame clones, some missing. Of 250,000 to 300,000 clones in the sample, approximately 90% were seen once. Sequencing was carried out using PBMCs or T cells enriched from blood (not recorded which). The receptors were sampled from a woman aged 40-49 years with acute COVID-19.

The CDR3 DNA reads TGTGCCAGCCTCTCCCGGAGGCAGGGGGCGGAAAAACTGTTTTTT. It specifies CASLSRRQGAEKLFF. The chain is built from TRBV6-5 and TRBJ1-4; 8 bases line up with TRBD1. CDR3 length: 15 residues. The ends lost 8 bases at V and 8 bases at J; junction bases unmatched: 13. From germline, CDR1 is MNHEY and CDR2 SVGAGI.

The chain carries TRBV7-9 and TRBJ2-1, with a tentative D call TRBD1 (6 bases). Germline V gene lookup returns CDR1 SEHNR and CDR2 FQNEAQ (reference sequence). V shed 6 bases and J shed 1 base, with 13 bases lying between them. This CDR3 is built from 15 residues. The CDR3 protein is CASSSGTTSYNEQFF. The DNA of the CDR3 is TGTGCCAGCAGTTCCGGGACAACTTCCTACAATGAGCAGTTCTTC.

V and J are TRBV5-6 and TRBJ1-1, with a weak D call TRBD1 (5 bases). Germline CDR1 is SGHDT and CDR2 is YYEEEE. Trimming removed 0 bases from V and 5 bases from J, with 11 bases in between. The CDR3 runs to 14 residues. CDR3 region: CASSLALRGTEAFF. Here the CDR3 DNA reads TGTGCCAGCAGCTTGGCCCTACGGGGGACTGAAGCTTTCTTT.

The chain recombines TRBV4-3 with TRBJ1-1, with D perhaps matching TRBD1 (5 bases). Trimming left V 1 base short and J 4 bases short, with 10 bases between. This CDR3 has 14 amino acids. Germline V gene data show CDR1 as LGHNA and CDR2 as YSLEER. CDR3 amino acids: CASSQVGGGTEAFF. In nucleotides, the CDR3 is TGCGCCAGCAGCCAAGTGGGGGGAGGCACTGAAGCTTTCTTT.

The rearrangement uses TRBV30 and TRBJ1-5; D is ambiguous. Trimming cost V 1 base and J 6 bases, with 10 bases left between them. The CDR3 loop spans 13 amino acids. In germline, CDR1 is GTSNPN, CDR2 SVGIG (reference sequence). Written as DNA, the CDR3 is TGTGCCTGGAGTGAAAGAGGTTCTCAGCCCCAGCATTTT. It codes for CAWSERGSQPQHF.

This chain uses TRBV6-1 with TRBJ1-1; D gene uncertain. CDR1 is MNHNS, CDR2 SASEGT, per germline. The V end was cut by 1 base, the J end by 5 bases, with 14 bases between. This CDR3 has 15 residues. The CDR3 sequence: CASSEGLVRGTEAFF. DNA for the CDR3: TGTGCCAGCAGTGAAGGGTTGGTGCGGGGTACTGAAGCTTTCTTT.

The chain joins TRBV3-1 (or the pseudogene TRBV3-2) to TRBJ2-7; 11 bases are a match to TRBD2. Germline trimming cut 7 bases from V and 6 bases from J; bases unmatched to any gene: 14. Germline lookup yields CDR1 LGHDT and CDR2 YNNKEL (reference sequence). The CDR3 totals 16 residues. The CDR3 DNA follows: TGTGCCAGCACCTGGTGGCTAGCGGGGGGCCCCGGCGAGCAGTACTTC. Residues: CASTWWLAGGPGEQYF.

This clone was picked up a small number of times. The chain combines TRBV7-2 with TRBJ2-7; 10 bases align to TRBD2. The V and J ends lost 6 bases and 3 bases, in that order; junction bases with no gene match: 14. Germline V gene lookup returns CDR1 SGHTA and CDR2 FQGNSA. The CDR3 extends over 17 amino acids. The CDR3: CASRPGGTSATLYEQYF. In nucleotides, the CDR3 is TGTGCCAGCAGGCCCGGCGGGACTAGCGCGACCCTCTACGAGCAGTACTTC.

This chain uses TRBV3-1 (or the pseudogene TRBV3-2) with TRBJ2-3, with 10 bases that match TRBD2. The germline gives CDR1 LGHDT, CDR2 YNNKEL (reference sequence). The CDR3 contains 15 residues. The V and J ends lost 1 base and 5 bases, in that order; junction bases with no gene match: 3. DNA of the CDR3: TGTGCCAGCAGCCAAGGCTCTAGCGGGGGAGATACGCAGTATTTT. Encoded protein: CASSQGSSGGDTQYF.

The chain joins TRBV6-4 to TRBJ1-1, with D perhaps matching TRBD1 (5 bases). The CDR3 spans 13 residues. Per the germline V gene, CDR1 is MRHNA and CDR2 is SNTAGT. The V gene lost 5 bases and the J gene lost 5 bases, with 12 bases spanning the gap. CDR3 sequence reads: CASSTDSRTEAFF. The CDR3 DNA sequence: TGTGCCAGCAGTACCGACAGCCGAACTGAAGCTTTCTTT.

The chain combines TRBV28 with TRBJ2-7; D possibly corresponds to TRBD1 (6 bases). V was clipped by 5 bases and J by 5 bases, with 13 bases between them. The CDR3 length is 13 residues. The germline V gene encodes CDR1 MDHEN and CDR2 SYDVKM. The CDR3 DNA sequence: TGTGCCAGCAGTATTCAGGGGTGGAACGAGCAGTACTTC. It encodes CASSIQGWNEQYF. Full variable domain (missing parts from reference TRBV28 and TRBJ2-7): DVKVTQSSRYLVKRTGEKVFLECVQDMDHENMFWYRQDPGLGLRLIYFSYDVKMKEKGDIPEGYSVSREKKERFSLILESASTNQTSMYLCASSIQGWNEQYFGPGTRLTVT.

The chain combines TRBV9 with TRBJ1-6; weak D call: TRBD1 (5 bases). V gave up 4 bases and J gave up 6 bases, with 11 bases separating them. The CDR3 consists of 14 residues. Germline CDR1 SGDLS, CDR2 YYNGEE. The CDR3 is CASSLDRTNSPLHF. The CDR3 bases are TGTGCCAGCAGCCTCGACAGAACTAATTCACCCCTCCACTTT.